The 26 T cell receptor beta chains presented below share a single source sample, sequenced in a study of blood T cell repertoires in COVID-19 (dated by TCRdb to about 2020). Library prep was done by the immunoSEQ multiplex PCR assay. Here the immuneACCESS table is served through TCRdb, limited to in-frame sequences with V and J called. Missing clones are a known gap in these copies; in checked studies unresolved V genes cover under half, and the rest lacks a known reason. Present in this sample are approximately 230,000 clones, 85% to 90% of which were seen just once. Clones ranked in the top ten supply over 4% of the sample. The sample comprised PBMCs or T cells enriched from blood (not recorded which). These receptor sequences come from a woman in her twenties or thirties who had recovered from COVID-19.

This chain joins TRBV11-3 and TRBJ2-1; 10 bases line up with TRBD1. CDR1 is SGHNT, CDR2 YENEEA, per germline. CDR3 length equals 19 residues. V lost 3 bases and J lost 4; bases outside the gene matches: 15. In DNA, the CDR3 is TGTGCCAGCAGCTTTAGGGGGTCCACCGGGACAGGGGTTTACAATGAGCAGTTCTTC. It codes for CASSFRGSTGTGVYNEQFF. The variable domain in full, with the rest retrieved from reference TRBV11-3 and TRBJ2-1, is EAGVVQSPRYKIIEKKQPVAFWCNPISGHNTLYWYLQNLGQGPELLIRYENEEAVDDSQLPKDRFSAERLKGVDSTLKIQPAELGDSAVYLCASSFRGSTGTGVYNEQFFGPGTRLTVL.

As regards this clone: This likely comes from a read error, as the CDR3 has no conserved phenylalanine or tryptophan at its end. The DNA is left out, because the CDR3 cannot be placed on it with certainty; the CDR3 is given as TCRdb lists it. The chain uses TRBV5-6 and TRBJ2-7; the DNA was not compared with TRBD2, the D call given in the table. Germline V lookup: CDR1 SGHDT, CDR2 YYEEEE. The CDR3 is 13 residues long, ends included. CDR3 loop: CASSALAGGVVFL.

This chain links TRBV2 with TRBJ2-5; D remains ambiguous. The germline CDR1 and CDR2 sequences are SNHLY and FYNNEI. The length of the CDR3 is 15 residues. The V end lost 1 base, the J end lost 1 base, and 10 bases lay between the germline ends. The chain's CDR3 is CASSEDPEPQETQYF. The CDR3 DNA follows: TGTGCCAGCAGTGAAGACCCTGAGCCCCAAGAGACCCAGTACTTC.

V is TRBV9 and J is TRBJ2-1, with 7 bases fitting TRBD1. The CDR3 is 13 amino acids. Germline trimming cut 0 bases from V and 9 bases from J; bases unmatched to any gene: 3. Per the germline V gene, CDR1 is SGDLS and CDR2 is YYNGEE. The CDR3 region is CASSVGQGTEQFF. Written as DNA, the CDR3 is TGTGCCAGCAGCGTAGGACAGGGTACTGAGCAGTTCTTC.

The chain combines TRBV4-1 with TRBJ1-1; D gene unclear. V lost 1 base to trimming and J lost 5 bases, with 11 bases between them. Germline assignment: CDR1 MGHRA and CDR2 YSYEKL. The CDR3 is 14 residues long. CDR3 bases: TGCGCCAGCAGCCAAGCGGACTACTTTACTGAAGCTTTCTTT. It translates to CASSQADYFTEAFF.

The chain couples TRBV5-1 to TRBJ2-1, with TRBD1 as a possible D gene (5 bases). The CDR3 is 14 amino acids. From germline, CDR1 is SGHRS and CDR2 YFSETQ. V was trimmed by 0 bases and J by 7 bases, leaving 11 bases between them. CDR3 coding DNA: TGCGCCAGCAGCTTGGGTCTAGACAGTAATGAGCAGTTCTTC. Protein product: CASSLGLDSNEQFF.

The CDR3 reads CASSYSVGVVLGYTF. DNA of the CDR3: TGTGCCAGCAGTTACTCGGTCGGGGTTGTCTTGGGCTACACCTTC. The rearrangement links TRBV6-6 to TRBJ1-2; D unresolved. This CDR3 spans 15 amino acids. CDR1 is MNHNY and CDR2 is SVGAGI in the germline V gene (reference sequence). The V and J ends lost 0 bases and 8 bases respectively, with 16 bases between them.

In this sample, this clone turned up many times. The J gene is TRBJ2-7, the V gene TRBV14, with 11 bases aligning to TRBD2. J gave up 10 bases and V 4 bases, and 12 bases lay outside the gene matches. This CDR3 spans 15 amino acids. The germline CDR1 and CDR2 sequences are SGHDN and FVKESK. The DNA for the CDR3 is TGTGCCAGCAGCCTAATAGAAGGGACTAGCGGACTACAGTACTTC. It is translated as CASSLIEGTSGLQYF.

The chain combines TRBV6-1 with TRBJ1-2, with D perhaps matching TRBD1 (6 bases). V dropped 2 bases and J dropped 6 bases, with 13 bases sitting between them. CDR3 length: 14 amino acids. Per the germline V gene, CDR1 is MNHNS and CDR2 is SASEGT. CDR3 residues: CASSENRAAHGYTF. CDR3 DNA sequence: TGTGCCAGCAGTGAAAACAGGGCGGCCCATGGCTACACCTTC.

The V and J genes are TRBV7-3 and TRBJ2-3; 10 positions match TRBD2. The CDR3 runs 16 residues. CDR1 SGHTA and CDR2 FQGTGA come from the germline V gene. Losses at the gene ends were 2 bases for V and 3 bases for J; bases not matched to a gene: 5. CDR3 loop: CASSLGLAGVTDTQYF. For the CDR3, the DNA is TGTGCCAGCAGCTTAGGTCTAGCGGGAGTTACAGATACGCAGTATTTT.

The V gene is TRBV6-5, the J gene TRBJ1-2, with D perhaps TRBD1 (6 bases). The CDR3 length is 14 residues. Germline V gene sequence: CDR1 MNHEY, CDR2 SVGAGI. Trimming removed 6 bases from V and 7 bases from J, with 18 bases in between. The DNA for the CDR3 is TGTGCCAGCAGGCCTCGGGACATCGGTGGTGGCTACACCTTC. Translation gives CASRPRDIGGGYTF.

The chain recombines TRBV19 with TRBJ1-1; no clear D gene. The V end was cut by 8 bases, the J end by 5 bases, with 15 bases between. Germline V lookup: CDR1 LNHDA, CDR2 SQIVND (reference sequence). This CDR3 spans 13 amino acids. The CDR3 nucleotides read TGTGCCAGTTCGGGCGTTACGGGGACTGAAGCTTTCTTT. Its translation is CASSGVTGTEAFF.

The rearrangement joins TRBV4-3 to TRBJ2-1; 10 positions agree with TRBD2. The germline CDR1 and CDR2 sequences are LGHNA and YSLEER. J gave up 5 bases and V 0 bases, and 7 bases lay outside the gene matches. The CDR3 has 17 residues. CDR3 protein: CASSQDLAGLAHNEQFF. CDR3 in DNA: TGCGCCAGCAGCCAAGATTTAGCGGGACTAGCGCACAATGAGCAGTTCTTC.

The chain is built from TRBV19 and TRBJ2-1; 8 bases align to TRBD1. This CDR3 is built from 17 residues. Germline trimming cut 0 bases from V and 3 bases from J; bases unmatched to any gene: 7. CDR1 is LNHDA, CDR2 SQIVND, per germline (reference sequence). The CDR3 protein is CASSIDPPGGNYNEQFF. DNA of the CDR3: TGTGCCAGTAGTATAGACCCCCCAGGGGGCAACTACAATGAGCAGTTCTTC.

This clone was seen a few times. V is TRBV6-4 and J is TRBJ2-2; a possible D gene is TRBD2 (6 bases). Per germline, CDR1 MRHNA and CDR2 SNTAGT. V was clipped by 0 bases and J by 1 base, with 6 bases between them. The CDR3 is 15 amino acids. CDR3: CASSDSSGNTGELFF. CDR3 bases: TGTGCCAGCAGTGACTCTAGCGGGAACACCGGGGAGCTGTTTTTT.

The chain uses TRBV23-1 and TRBJ1-4; 8 bases match TRBD1. TRBV23-1 is an ORF, with its function uncertain. With V trimmed by 6 bases and J by 4 bases, 7 bases remained unmatched. The CDR3 loop spans 15 amino acids. The CDR3 loop is CASRTPTGVNEKLFF. As DNA, the CDR3 is TGCGCCAGCAGAACCCCGACAGGGGTTAATGAAAAACTGTTTTTT.

This clone was detected only a few times. The rearrangement joins TRBV2 to TRBJ2-1; 9 bases agree with TRBD2. The V gene end was trimmed by 3 bases and the J gene end by 6 bases; junction bases not matched to a gene: 6. The CDR3 has 15 amino acids. Germline V gives CDR1 SNHLY, CDR2 FYNNEI. The CDR3 spells CASSDPREGRNEQFF. CDR3 nucleotide sequence: TGTGCCAGCAGTGATCCGCGGGAGGGCCGCAATGAGCAGTTCTTC.

The chain employs TRBV19 and TRBJ2-5, with 11 bases that match TRBD1. Per germline, CDR1 LNHDA and CDR2 SQIVND (reference sequence). This CDR3 spans 18 amino acids. J lost 1 base, V lost 2 bases, and 9 bases had no gene match. The CDR3 DNA follows: TGTGCCAGTAGTATATACCTCCCGGGACAGGGGGTCCAAGAGACCCAGTACTTC. Amino acids: CASSIYLPGQGVQETQYF.

The chain employs TRBV6-5 and TRBJ1-2; TRBD1 is a possible D gene (5 bases). Per the germline V gene, CDR1 is MNHEY and CDR2 is SVGAGI. The CDR3 has 14 amino acids. Deletions cut 2 bases from V and 2 bases from J, with 9 bases between. CDR3 region: CASSYKGPNYGYTF. CDR3 in DNA: TGTGCCAGCAGTTACAAGGGGCCCAACTATGGCTACACCTTC.

This chain connects TRBV19 to TRBJ2-7, with 9 nucleotides matching TRBD2. CDR3 length: 14 residues. Per the germline V gene, CDR1 is LNHDA and CDR2 is SQIVND (reference sequence). Losses at the gene ends were 7 bases for V and 2 bases for J; bases not matched to a gene: 6. CDR3 region: CASKAGGPPYEQYF. CDR3 nucleotide sequence: TGTGCCAGTAAAGCGGGAGGCCCCCCCTACGAGCAGTACTTC.

The V call is TRBV5-1, the J call TRBJ1-5; 8 nucleotides line up with TRBD1. Unmatched junction bases numbered 6, after V lost 0 bases and J lost 4 bases. This CDR3 contains 16 residues. Germline CDR1 SGHRS, CDR2 YFSETQ. Here the CDR3 DNA reads TGCGCCAGCAGCTTGGCCGGGACAGGACCGAATCAGCCCCAGCATTTT. This sequence encodes CASSLAGTGPNQPQHF.

The chain recombines TRBV28 with TRBJ1-5; no clear D. Trimming stripped 3 bases from V and 0 bases from J, with 9 bases between. The CDR3 spans 15 residues. Looked up from germline, CDR1 is MDHEN and CDR2 is SYDVKM. CDR3 nucleotides: TGTGCCAGCAGTTTTGGCGGATATAGCAATCAGCCCCAGCATTTT. Translated, it gives CASSFGGYSNQPQHF.

The chain joins TRBV6-2 or TRBV6-3 to TRBJ1-5; D possibly corresponds to TRBD1 (6 bases). The ends were cut back, 6 bases at V and 3 bases at J, with 15 bases in the middle. The germline CDR1 and CDR2 sequences are MNHEY and SVGEGT. CDR3 length equals 15 residues. CDR3 nucleotides: TGTGCCAGCAGCGGTCAGGGGTATGCCAATCAGCCCCAGCATTTT. This encodes CASSGQGYANQPQHF.

The V call is TRBV5-4, the J call TRBJ2-7; no definite D call. The length of the CDR3 is 13 residues. Per the germline V gene, CDR1 is SGHNT and CDR2 is YYREEE (reference sequence). Trimming removed 4 bases at V and 0 bases at J, with 8 bases between. The CDR3 bases are TGTGCCAGCAGCCTACTGAACTCCTACGAGCAGTACTTC. Translated: CASSLLNSYEQYF.

This clone showed up just once. This rearrangement joins TRBV25-1 to TRBJ1-1, with D possibly being TRBD1 (6 bases). CDR1 MGHDK and CDR2 SYGVNS come from the germline V gene. V gave up 10 bases and J gave up 1 base, with 10 bases separating them. There are 12 residues in the CDR3. DNA for the CDR3: TGTGCCACCCGACAGGCGAACACTGAAGCTTTCTTT. Translation: CATRQANTEAFF. The entire variable domain, with the rest obtained from reference TRBV25-1 and TRBJ1-1, is as follows: EADIYQTPRYLVIGTGKKITLECSQTMGHDKMYWYQQDPGMELHLIHYSYGVNSTEKGDLSSESTVSRIRTEHFPLTLESARPSHTSQYLCATRQANTEAFFGQGTRLTVV.

The CDR3 nucleotides read TGTGCCATCAGTACCAGGGAGAACACTGAAGCTTTCTTT. It is translated as CAISTRENTEAFF. The chain has TRBV10-3 and TRBJ1-1; possibly TRBD1 for D (5 bases). V lost 5 bases and J lost 1, with 8 bases in between. The CDR3 has 13 amino acids. Germline V lookup: CDR1 ENHRY, CDR2 SYGVKD.